This passage covers 5 T cell receptor beta chains from one sample sequenced in a study of blood T cell repertoires in COVID-19. TCRdb's copy holds only in-frame clones and misses some; the assay was immunoSEQ multiplex PCR. The sample has 88,000 or so clones; over 75% are singletons. Input material: peripheral blood. Source of these receptors: a man in his fifties or sixties with acute or convalescent COVID-19.

This chain uses TRBV18 with TRBJ2-3; 10 positions match TRBD2. Germline V gives CDR1 KGHSH, CDR2 LQKENI. This CDR3 comprises 14 residues. The V gene end was trimmed by 8 bases and the J gene end by 4 bases; junction bases not matched to a gene: 6. The CDR3 protein is CASKAAGGADTQYF. The CDR3 nucleotides read TGTGCCAGCAAGGCAGCGGGAGGGGCAGATACGCAGTATTTT.

This chain uses TRBV6-6 with TRBJ2-1; 7 bases line up with TRBD2. J was trimmed by 5 bases and V by 8 bases; bases with no gene match: 9. In germline, CDR1 is MNHNY, CDR2 SVGAGI (reference sequence). The CDR3 is 14 residues long. CDR3 in DNA: TGTGCCAGCGGGCGTCCTAGCGGCGACAATGAGCAGTTCTTC. Encoded protein: CASGRPSGDNEQFF.

The chain couples TRBV10-3 to TRBJ2-1; possibly TRBD1 for D (7 bases). Trimming removed 3 bases at V and 5 bases at J, with 8 bases between. CDR1 is ENHRY, CDR2 SYGVKD, per germline. The CDR3 runs to 13 residues. The CDR3 nucleotides are TGTGCCATCAGTGACAGGGGGGACAATGAGCAGTTCTTC. This translates into CAISDRGDNEQFF.

The chain joins TRBV11-2 to TRBJ2-7; 11 nucleotides match TRBD2. CDR1 and CDR2 from the germline V gene are SGHAT and FQNNGV. V dropped 5 bases and J dropped 5; count of bases not matched to a gene: 11. The CDR3 is 16 amino acids. The DNA of the CDR3 is TGTGCCAGCAGCATCATCCCCGGGACTAGCGGCCACGAGCAGTACTTC. This translates into CASSIIPGTSGHEQYF. Supplemented by reference TRBV11-2 and TRBJ2-7, the full variable domain reads EAGVAQSPRYKIIEKRQSVAFWCNPISGHATLYWYQQILGQGPKLLIQFQNNGVVDDSQLPKDRFSAERLKGVDSTLKIQPAKLEDSAVYLCASSIIPGTSGHEQYFGPGTRLTVT.

The rearrangement links TRBV4-2 to TRBJ1-2; TRBD1 might be the D (6 bases). V was clipped by 0 bases and J by 5 bases, with 10 bases between them. This CDR3 has 14 residues. Germline-derived CDR1 and CDR2 are LGHNA and YNFKEQ. CDR3 sequence reads: CASSQEPGVYGYTF. The DNA of the CDR3 is TGTGCCAGCAGCCAAGAGCCAGGGGTTTATGGCTACACCTTC.